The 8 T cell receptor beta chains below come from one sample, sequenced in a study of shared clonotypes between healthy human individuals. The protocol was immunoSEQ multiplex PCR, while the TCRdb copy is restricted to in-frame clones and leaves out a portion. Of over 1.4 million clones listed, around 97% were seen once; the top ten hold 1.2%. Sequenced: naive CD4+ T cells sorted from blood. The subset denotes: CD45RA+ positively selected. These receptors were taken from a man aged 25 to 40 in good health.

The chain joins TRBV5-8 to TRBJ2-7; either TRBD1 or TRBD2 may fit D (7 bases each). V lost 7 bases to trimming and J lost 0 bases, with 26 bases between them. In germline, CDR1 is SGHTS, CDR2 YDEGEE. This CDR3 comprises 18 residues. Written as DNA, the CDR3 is TGTGCCAGCCTAAGCGGCCGAGAGCGGGGACAGCCCTCCTACGAGCAGTACTTC. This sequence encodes CASLSGRERGQPSYEQYF.

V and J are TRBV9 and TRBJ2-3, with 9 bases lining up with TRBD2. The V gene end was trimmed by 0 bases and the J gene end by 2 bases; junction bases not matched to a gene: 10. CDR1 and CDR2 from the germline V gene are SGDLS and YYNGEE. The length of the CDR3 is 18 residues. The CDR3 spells CASSVAEGTSWNTDTQYF. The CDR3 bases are TGTGCCAGCAGCGTAGCGGAGGGGACTAGCTGGAACACAGATACGCAGTATTTT.

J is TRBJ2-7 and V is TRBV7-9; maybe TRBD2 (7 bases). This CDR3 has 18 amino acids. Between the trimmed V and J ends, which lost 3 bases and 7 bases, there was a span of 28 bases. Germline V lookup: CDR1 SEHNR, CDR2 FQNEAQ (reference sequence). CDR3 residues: CASSLRRGIAGAPGEQYF. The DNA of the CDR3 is TGTGCCAGCAGCTTGCGCAGGGGAATTGCGGGAGCGCCGGGTGAGCAGTACTTC. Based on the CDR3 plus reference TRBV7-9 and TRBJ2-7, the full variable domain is DTGVSQNPRHKITKRGQNVTFRCDPISEHNRLYWYRQTLGQGPEFLTYFQNEAQLEKSRLLSDRFSAERPKGSFSTLEIQRTEQGDSAMYLCASSLRRGIAGAPGEQYFGPGTRLTVT.

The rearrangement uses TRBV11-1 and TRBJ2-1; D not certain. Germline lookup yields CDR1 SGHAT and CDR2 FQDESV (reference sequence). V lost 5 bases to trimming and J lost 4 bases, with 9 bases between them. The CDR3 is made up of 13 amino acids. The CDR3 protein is CASSGRAYNEQFF. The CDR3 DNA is TGTGCCAGCAGCGGCCGTGCGTACAATGAGCAGTTCTTC.

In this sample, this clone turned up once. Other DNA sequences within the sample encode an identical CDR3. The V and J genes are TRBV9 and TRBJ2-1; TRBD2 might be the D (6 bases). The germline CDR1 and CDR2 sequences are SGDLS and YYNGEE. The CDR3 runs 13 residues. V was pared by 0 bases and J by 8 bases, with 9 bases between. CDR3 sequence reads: CASSVATRDEQFF. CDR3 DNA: TGTGCCAGCAGCGTAGCGACTAGGGATGAGCAGTTCTTC.

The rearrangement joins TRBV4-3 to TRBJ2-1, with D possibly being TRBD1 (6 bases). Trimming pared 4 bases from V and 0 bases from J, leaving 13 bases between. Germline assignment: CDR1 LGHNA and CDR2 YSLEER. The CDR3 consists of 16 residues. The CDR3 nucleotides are TGCGCCAGCAGCCGCGACAGGTTGAGCTCCTACAATGAGCAGTTCTTC. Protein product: CASSRDRLSSYNEQFF.

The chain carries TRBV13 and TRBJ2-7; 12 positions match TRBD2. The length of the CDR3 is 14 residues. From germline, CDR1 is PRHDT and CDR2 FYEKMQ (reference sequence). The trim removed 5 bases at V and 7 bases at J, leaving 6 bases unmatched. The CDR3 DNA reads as TGTGCCAGCAGCGCCCGACTAGCGGGAGATGAGCAGTACTTC. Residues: CASSARLAGDEQYF.

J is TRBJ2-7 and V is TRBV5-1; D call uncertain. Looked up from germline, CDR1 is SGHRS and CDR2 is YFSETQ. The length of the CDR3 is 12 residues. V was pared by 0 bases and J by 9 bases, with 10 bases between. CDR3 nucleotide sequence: TGCGCCAGCAGCTTGGACAGAATTCGGCAGTACTTC. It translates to CASSLDRIRQYF.